The 22 T cell receptor beta chains presented below share a single source sample, sequenced in a study of T cell responses to AZD1222 COVID-19 vaccine. Clones were read by immunoSEQ multiplex PCR, and TCRdb kept only the in-frame ones, dropping some. The sample yields over 130,000 clones, 85% to 90% seen once. This specimen was peripheral blood, taken 28 days after the second AZD1222 dose. The receptors were gathered from an adult who received the AZD1222 COVID-19 vaccine.

CDR3 coding DNA: TGTGCCAGCAGTTTAAGGGCCGGGGAGCTGTTTTTT. Translating it yields CASSLRAGELFF. V is TRBV12-3 or TRBV12-4 and J is TRBJ2-2; unclear D gene. Trimming removed 2 bases at V and 6 bases at J, with 4 bases between. This CDR3 region has 12 residues.

Here the CDR3 reads CASSLARQGAYEQYF. CDR3 DNA sequence: TGTGCCAGCAGCTTAGCTCGACAGGGTGCCTACGAGCAGTACTTC. The rearrangement uses TRBV5-5 and TRBJ2-7; TRBD1 aligns across 7 bases. This CDR3 comprises 15 residues. Germline CDR1 SGHKS, CDR2 YYEKEE (reference sequence). V was pared by 2 bases and J by 2 bases, with 7 bases of the junction left unmatched.

This clone has just a few counts. CDR3 DNA: TGTGCCAGCAGTGAAGTCAATCCAGGAGATAATTCACCCCTCCACTTT. Amino acid sequence: CASSEVNPGDNSPLHF. The V and J genes are TRBV2 and TRBJ1-6, with unresolved D. The CDR3 totals 16 residues. V was clipped by 1 base and J by 5 bases, with 12 bases between them. The germline CDR1 and CDR2 sequences are SNHLY and FYNNEI.

The V and J genes are TRBV11-3 and TRBJ2-1; maybe TRBD2 (7 bases). The CDR3 has 15 residues. Germline V gives CDR1 SGHNT, CDR2 YENEEA. Trimming shortened V by 2 bases and J by 5 bases, and 13 bases separated the two germline ends. CDR3 DNA: TGTGCCAGCAGCTTACTCGGGGGGCTGAACAATGAGCAGTTCTTC. This gives the protein CASSLLGGLNNEQFF.

This chain links TRBV9 with TRBJ1-4; D is possibly TRBD1 (5 bases). Germline V gene lookup returns CDR1 SGDLS and CDR2 YYNGEE. There are 15 residues in the CDR3. V shed 5 bases and J shed 6 bases, with 17 bases lying between them. This CDR3 reads CASSLGRFGDEKLFF. In DNA, the CDR3 is TGTGCCAGCAGTCTGGGGCGTTTCGGAGATGAAAAACTGTTTTTT.

The V and J genes are TRBV27 and TRBJ1-6, with 10 bases aligning to TRBD1. Germline trimming cut 5 bases from V and 6 bases from J; bases unmatched to any gene: 16. CDR3 length: 19 amino acids. Germline V gives CDR1 MNHEY, CDR2 SMNVEV (reference sequence). The CDR3 spells CASSLRSSGTGDFNSPLHF. CDR3 nucleotide sequence: TGTGCCAGCAGTCTCAGATCTTCCGGGACAGGGGACTTTAATTCACCCCTCCACTTT.

This clone was found once. CDR3 nucleotides: TGTGCCAGCAGCGCAATACAGGGGGCTGATCAGCCCCAGCATTTT. It is translated as CASSAIQGADQPQHF. The chain has TRBV28 and TRBJ1-5, with 9 positions matching TRBD1. CDR1 is MDHEN, CDR2 SYDVKM, per germline. V lost 6 bases to trimming and J lost 5 bases; unmatched junction nucleotides: 8. The CDR3 is made up of 15 amino acids.

This clone was seen a handful of times. J is TRBJ1-6 and V is TRBV2; 9 nucleotides agree with TRBD1. Germline values: CDR1 SNHLY, CDR2 FYNNEI. The CDR3 covers 18 residues. Trimming took 2 bases from V and 7 from J; bases not matched to a gene: 12. The CDR3 is CASSERRQGGSVNSPLHF. The CDR3 nucleotides read TGTGCCAGCAGTGAAAGGAGACAGGGGGGCTCGGTGAATTCACCCCTCCACTTT.

This clone was seen more than once but under ten times. V gene TRBV5-1 combines with J gene TRBJ2-5, with 15 bases lining up with TRBD2. The ends lost 4 bases at V and 2 bases at J; junction bases unmatched: 3. Germline V CDR1 and CDR2: SGHRS, YFSETQ. The CDR3 consists of 16 residues. DNA of the CDR3: TGCGCCAGCAGCAAGGGACTAGCGGGGGGTCAAGAGACCCAGTACTTC. Encoded protein: CASSKGLAGGQETQYF.

Written as DNA, the CDR3 is TGTGCCAGCAGTTTGGTCAGTAACTACCGTCAGCCCCAGCATTTT. It yields the protein CASSLVSNYRQPQHF. The chain uses TRBV27 and TRBJ1-5; no clear D gene. The CDR3 totals 15 residues. CDR1 MNHEY and CDR2 SMNVEV come from the germline V gene (reference sequence). V was clipped by 3 bases and J by 6 bases, with 15 bases between them.

V gene TRBV7-2 combines with J gene TRBJ1-5, with 8 nucleotides matching TRBD1. With V trimmed by 5 bases and J by 11 bases, 5 bases remained unmatched. The CDR3 spans 12 residues. Per the germline V gene, CDR1 is SGHTA and CDR2 is FQGNSA. In nucleotides, the CDR3 is TGTGCCAGCAGCGTCCACAGGGGGGCCCAGCATTTT. It codes for CASSVHRGAQHF.

On this clone itself: At one boundary the junction diverges from the germline segment, which might be a read error. This CDR3 is CASSLGLGGNEQFF. The CDR3 DNA is TGTGCTAGCAGCTTAGGACTGGGGGGGAATGAGCAGTTCTTC. This chain links TRBV7-7 with TRBJ2-1; 7 nucleotides match TRBD2. The germline gives CDR1 SSHAT, CDR2 FNYEAQ (reference sequence). This CDR3 has 14 amino acids.

The J gene is TRBJ2-7, the V gene TRBV6-1, with 9 positions matching TRBD1. CDR3 size: 15 residues. CDR1 and CDR2 from the germline V gene are MNHNS and SASEGT. J lost 3 bases, V lost 2 bases, and 5 bases had no gene match. The CDR3: CASSEPGTGYYEQYF. CDR3 DNA: TGTGCCAGCAGTGAACCGGGGACAGGGTACTACGAGCAGTACTTC.

The chain employs TRBV5-4 and TRBJ2-1; possibly TRBD2 for D (5 bases). This CDR3 spans 12 amino acids. Trimming removed 2 bases from V and 9 bases from J, with 9 bases in between. Germline CDR1 SGHNT, CDR2 YYREEE (reference sequence). CDR3 loop: CASSFGSGEQFF. CDR3 DNA sequence: TGTGCCAGCAGCTTCGGAAGCGGTGAGCAGTTCTTC.

This clone was counted only a few times. The chain employs TRBV2 and TRBJ1-5; D perhaps matches TRBD1 (5 bases). The germline V gene encodes CDR1 SNHLY and CDR2 FYNNEI. The CDR3 runs to 14 residues. Trimming shortened V by 7 bases and J by 1 base, and 11 bases separated the two germline ends. CDR3 residues: CASKWGESNQPQHF. CDR3 nucleotides: TGTGCCAGCAAGTGGGGGGAAAGCAATCAGCCCCAGCATTTT.

This chain links TRBV7-8 with TRBJ2-1; D possibly uses TRBD1 or TRBD2 (6 bases each). Germline V gene lookup returns CDR1 SGHVS and CDR2 FQNEAQ. V lost 6 bases and J lost 14, with 20 bases in between. The CDR3 is 13 amino acids. The CDR3 bases are TGTGCCAGCAGGGAGGGGGGACTTGGCGGGAAGTTCTTC. Encoded protein: CASREGGLGGKFF.

The chain has TRBV3-1 (or the pseudogene TRBV3-2) and TRBJ1-5, with a tentative D call TRBD1 (5 bases). Trimming cost V 5 bases and J 4 bases, with 9 bases left between them. This CDR3 is built from 13 residues. In germline, CDR1 is LGHDT, CDR2 YNNKEL (reference sequence). CDR3 sequence: CASSGDGNQPQHF. In DNA form, the CDR3 reads TGTGCCAGCAGCGGGGACGGGAATCAGCCCCAGCATTTT.

This sequence joins TRBV28 and TRBJ1-4, with unresolved D. Germline-derived CDR1 and CDR2 are MDHEN and SYDVKM. Deletions cut 4 bases from V and 4 bases from J, with 7 bases between. This CDR3 is 13 amino acids long. CDR3 sequence: CASSSNLNEKLFF. The CDR3 region has the DNA TGTGCCAGCAGTTCGAACCTTAATGAAAAACTGTTTTTT.

V gene TRBV5-1 combines with J gene TRBJ1-4; 9 nucleotides line up with TRBD1. This CDR3 is built from 14 residues. V trimming: 4 bases; J trimming: 11 bases; junction bases outside the gene matches: 9. Germline CDR1 is SGHRS and CDR2 is YFSETQ. CDR3 protein: CASSNRDREGKLFF. The CDR3 coding sequence is TGCGCCAGCAGCAACCGGGACAGGGAGGGGAAACTGTTTTTT.

This clone was seen just once. V is TRBV19 and J is TRBJ2-7; 8 bases are a match to TRBD1. V lost 8 bases and J lost 2; bases outside the gene matches: 5. This CDR3 comprises 13 residues. Germline CDR1 is LNHDA and CDR2 is SQIVND (reference sequence). In nucleotides, the CDR3 is TGTGCCAGTTCCGGGACAGGCGCCTACGAGCAGTACTTC. This encodes CASSGTGAYEQYF.

This CDR3 is CASSYVRGRLPSGYTF. The DNA for the CDR3 is TGTGCCAGCAGTTACGTCAGGGGGCGCCTACCAAGTGGCTACACCTTC. This rearrangement joins TRBV6-2 or TRBV6-3 to TRBJ1-2; 8 bases are shared with TRBD1. The V and J ends lost 2 bases and 7 bases, in that order; junction bases with no gene match: 12. The CDR3 has 16 amino acids. CDR1 and CDR2 from the germline V gene are MNHEY and SVGEGT.

This clone was observed a handful of times. This chain joins TRBV29-1 and TRBJ2-7, with D possibly called TRBD1 or TRBD2 (5 bases each). This CDR3 spans 13 amino acids. Trimming shortened V by 4 bases and J by 6 bases, and 16 bases separated the two germline ends. Germline CDR1 and CDR2: SQVTM and ANQGSEA. The CDR3 bases are TGCAGCGTTGCAGGGACCCTCGATTCCGAGCAGTACTTC. Translated, it gives CSVAGTLDSEQYF.